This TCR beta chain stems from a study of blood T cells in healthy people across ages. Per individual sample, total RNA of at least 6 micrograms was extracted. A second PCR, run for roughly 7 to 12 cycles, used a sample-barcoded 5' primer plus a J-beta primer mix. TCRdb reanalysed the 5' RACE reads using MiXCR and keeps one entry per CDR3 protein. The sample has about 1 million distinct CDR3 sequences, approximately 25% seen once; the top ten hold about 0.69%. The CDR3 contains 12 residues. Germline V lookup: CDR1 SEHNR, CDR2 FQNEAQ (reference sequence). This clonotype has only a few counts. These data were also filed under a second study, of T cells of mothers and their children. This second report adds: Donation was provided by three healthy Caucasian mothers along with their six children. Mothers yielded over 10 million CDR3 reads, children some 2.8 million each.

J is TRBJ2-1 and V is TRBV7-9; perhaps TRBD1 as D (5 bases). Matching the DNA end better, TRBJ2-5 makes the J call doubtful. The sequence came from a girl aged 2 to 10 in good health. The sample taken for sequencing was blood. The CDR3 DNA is TGTGCCAGCTCAGGGAATTCGGAGACCCAGTACTTC. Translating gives CASSGNSETQYF.